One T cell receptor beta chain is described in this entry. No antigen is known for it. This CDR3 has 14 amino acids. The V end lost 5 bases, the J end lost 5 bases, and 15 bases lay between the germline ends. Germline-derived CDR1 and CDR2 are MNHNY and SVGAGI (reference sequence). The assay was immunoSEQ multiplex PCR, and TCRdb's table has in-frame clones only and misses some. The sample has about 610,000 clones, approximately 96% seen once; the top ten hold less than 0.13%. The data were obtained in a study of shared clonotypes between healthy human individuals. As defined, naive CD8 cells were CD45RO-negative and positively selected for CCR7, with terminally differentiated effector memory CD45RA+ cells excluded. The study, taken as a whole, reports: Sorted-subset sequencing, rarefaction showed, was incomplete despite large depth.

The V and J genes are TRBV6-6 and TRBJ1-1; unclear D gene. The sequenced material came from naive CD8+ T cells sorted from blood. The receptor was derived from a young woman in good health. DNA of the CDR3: TGTGCCAGCAGTCACCCGGAGGGTGGGACTGAAGCTTTCTTT. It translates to CASSHPEGGTEAFF.